This entry concerns a single TCR beta chain. Its antigen is still unknown. The data originate from a study of T cell responses to AZD1222 COVID-19 vaccine. Notes on the study in general: Unmutated regions of variants are reportedly targeted by nearly half of spike-specific TCRs. At study baseline, merely five or six AZD1222 recipients were seropositive.

The protocol was immunoSEQ multiplex PCR, while the TCRdb copy is restricted to in-frame clones and leaves out a portion. The sample records about 140,000 clones, roughly 92% being singletons. The TCR originated in an adult in good health. This material consisted of peripheral blood, taken on day 0 of AZD1222 vaccination.

CDR3 residues: CASSLYMRGHLNTEAFF. The CDR3 DNA reads TGTGCCAGCAGCTTGTATATGCGGGGACACTTGAACACTGAAGCTTTCTTT. The V call is TRBV5-4, the J call TRBJ1-1; TRBD1 is a possible D gene (6 bases). Germline-derived CDR1 and CDR2 are SGHNT and YYREEE (reference sequence). CDR3 length: 17 residues. V was trimmed by 1 base and J by 0 bases, leaving 16 bases between them.